Listed here are 31 T cell receptor beta chains from one sample, sequenced in a study of naive and memory T cell subsets. Amplification of ligated cDNA took four PCR rounds with SP2 and nested alpha and beta constant primers. One entry per CDR3 protein, called by TCRdb with MiXCR from the UMI-ligation and nested PCR reads. Of about 37,000 distinct CDR3 sequences in the sample, roughly 11% were seen once. The treatment was: skin biopsy from PPD injection site in Mantoux-positive individual. TCR cDNA received a 3' ligated oligonucleotide that carried a UMI. This specimen was skin, taken from a tuberculin skin test site. These receptors all come from an adult in good health.

The chain employs TRBV2 and TRBJ2-7; tentatively, D is TRBD1 (5 bases). The CDR3 spans 14 residues. From germline, CDR1 is SNHLY and CDR2 FYNNEI. Between the trimmed V and J ends, which lost 2 bases and 2 bases, there was a span of 10 bases. The CDR3 loop reads CASSEQGSTYEQYF. For the CDR3, the DNA is TGTGCCAGCAGTGAACAGGGATCCACCTACGAGCAGTACTTC.

The table lists this clonotype with a few counts. The chain carries TRBV5-1 and TRBJ2-3, with 8 bases identical to TRBD1. There are 13 residues in the CDR3. Looked up from germline, CDR1 is SGHRS and CDR2 is YFSETQ. V shed 7 bases and J 4 bases; nucleotides not matched to a gene: 5. CDR3 coding DNA: TGCGCCAGCGCCAGGGGGCTGGCAGATACGCAGTATTTT. It specifies CASARGLADTQYF.

This clonotype was counted many times. The gene calls are TRBV20-1 and TRBJ2-5, with 13 nucleotides matching TRBD2. The CDR3 contains 16 residues. The V gene end was trimmed by 5 bases and the J gene end by 3 bases; junction bases not matched to a gene: 9. From germline, CDR1 is DFQATT and CDR2 SNEGSKA (reference sequence). As DNA, the CDR3 is TGCAGTGCTCTAATACTAGCGGGAGGGCCGGAAGAGACCCAGTACTTC. Protein sequence: CSALILAGGPEETQYF.

This clonotype was observed many times. V is TRBV14 and J is TRBJ2-3, with D perhaps matching TRBD1 or TRBD2 (6 bases each). CDR1 and CDR2 (germline): SGHDN, FVKESK. V was pared by 3 bases and J by 1 base, with 20 bases between. The length of the CDR3 is 18 residues. CDR3 sequence reads: CASSHVLVGGRGTDTQYF. The DNA for the CDR3 is TGTGCCAGCAGCCACGTATTAGTGGGGGGCCGAGGCACAGATACGCAGTATTTT.

The chain uses TRBV27 and TRBJ2-7, with D possibly matching TRBD1 (6 bases). Germline V CDR1 and CDR2: MNHEY, SMNVEV (reference sequence). The CDR3 runs to 13 residues. Between the trimmed V and J ends, which lost 5 bases and 0 bases, there was a span of 8 bases. The CDR3 loop reads CASSKGGSYEQYF. The CDR3 DNA follows: TGTGCCAGCAGTAAAGGGGGCTCCTACGAGCAGTACTTC.

The sample holds many counts of this clonotype. The chain uses TRBV18 and TRBJ2-7; the D is unclear. There are 17 residues in the CDR3. Germline V CDR1 and CDR2: KGHSH, LQKENI. Trimming shortened V by 6 bases and J by 0 bases, and 21 bases separated the two germline ends. In DNA, the CDR3 is TGTGCCAGCTCTCCTCATGAGGATCCCGAGAGCTCCTACGAGCAGTACTTC. Amino acid sequence: CASSPHEDPESSYEQYF.

This clonotype has just a few counts. V usage is TRBV20-1 and J usage is TRBJ2-1; D is perhaps TRBD2 (5 bases). Trimming took off 5 bases at V and 5 bases at J, with 13 bases between the two ends. Per the germline V gene, CDR1 is DFQATT and CDR2 is SNEGSKA (reference sequence). This CDR3 is 13 amino acids long. The CDR3 sequence is CSAGRTFNNEQFF. The CDR3 DNA reads TGCAGTGCTGGGAGAACATTTAACAATGAGCAGTTCTTC.

The gene calls are TRBV27 and TRBJ2-1; 9 bases are a match to TRBD1. Germline V lookup: CDR1 MNHEY, CDR2 SMNVEV (reference sequence). V lost 5 bases, J lost 2 bases, and 4 bases stayed unmatched. This CDR3 comprises 15 residues. In DNA form, the CDR3 reads TGTGCCAGCAGTAAGGACAGGGGAGCCTACAATGAGCAGTTCTTC. Translated, it gives CASSKDRGAYNEQFF.

This clonotype was observed many times. This chain uses TRBV5-6 with TRBJ2-7; the D gene is possibly TRBD1 (6 bases). Trimming removed 3 bases from V and 3 bases from J, with 13 bases in between. Germline CDR1 and CDR2: SGHDT and YYEEEE. This CDR3 has 14 amino acids. The CDR3 DNA is TGTGCCAGCAGCTCGACAGGAGACTTCTACGAGCAGTACTTC. It encodes CASSSTGDFYEQYF. The full variable domain, rest sourced from reference TRBV5-6 and TRBJ2-7, is DAGVTQSPTHLIKTRGQQVTLRCSPKSGHDTVSWYQQALGQGPQFIFQYYEEEERQRGNFPDRFSGHQFPNYSSELNVNALLLGDSALYLCASSSTGDFYEQYFGPGTRLTVT.

This clonotype was found a few times. This chain uses TRBV27 with TRBJ2-1, with D possibly TRBD2 on 5 matching bases. V lost 6 bases and J 8 bases, leaving 17 bases between the germline ends. This CDR3 is 14 amino acids long. The germline gives CDR1 MNHEY, CDR2 SMNVEV (reference sequence). The CDR3 spells CASRAGNMRDEQFF. CDR3 nucleotide sequence: TGTGCCAGCAGGGCCGGGAACATGCGCGATGAGCAGTTCTTC.

This clonotype appeared many times. The rearrangement joins TRBV2 to TRBJ2-1; 11 positions agree with TRBD2. Germline CDR1 is SNHLY and CDR2 is FYNNEI. Trimming cost V 2 bases and J 4 bases; bases outside gene matches: 7. The CDR3 runs 17 residues. The CDR3: CASSEPGTSGGYNEQFF. The DNA for the CDR3 is TGTGCCAGCAGTGAACCCGGGACTAGCGGAGGTTACAATGAGCAGTTCTTC.

This clonotype was recorded at least ten times. V and J are TRBV5-5 and TRBJ1-2; D may be TRBD1 (5 bases). The CDR3 runs to 16 residues. Germline assignment: CDR1 SGHKS and CDR2 YYEKEE (reference sequence). The ends were cut back, 0 bases at V and 2 bases at J, with 14 bases in the middle. DNA of the CDR3: TGTGCCAGCAGCTTGGTTCTACAGGTTCCCAACTATGGCTACACCTTC. Translation gives CASSLVLQVPNYGYTF. Combining the CDR3 with reference TRBV5-5 and TRBJ1-2 gives the whole variable domain DAGVTQSPTHLIKTRGQQVTLRCSPISGHKSVSWYQQVLGQGPQFIFQYYEKEERGRGNFPDRFSARQFPNYSSELNVNALLLGDSALYLCASSLVLQVPNYGYTFGSGTRLTVV.

V and J are TRBV30 and TRBJ1-2; a possible D gene is TRBD1 (6 bases). The CDR3 totals 18 residues. The V gene lost 2 bases and the J gene lost 4 bases, with 26 bases spanning the gap. Germline V gene lookup returns CDR1 GTSNPN and CDR2 SVGIG (reference sequence). CDR3 nucleotide sequence: TGTGCCTGGAGTCGCAAGTCCCCCGGGGGGGGCTCTGGCTATGGCTACACCTTC. Its protein is CAWSRKSPGGGSGYGYTF.

The rearrangement uses TRBV7-6 and TRBJ2-1, with unresolved D. The CDR3 is made up of 13 amino acids. V was cut by 3 bases and J by 6 bases, with 9 bases left in between. Per the germline V gene, CDR1 is SGHVS and CDR2 is FNYEAQ. CDR3 DNA sequence: TGTGCCAGCAGCTTCCGACGATCCAATGAGCAGTTCTTC. Its translation is CASSFRRSNEQFF.

In regard to this clonotype: A read error is possible here, since a much larger clone lies one base away. The missing conserved phenylalanine or tryptophan at the end of this CDR3 makes a read error likely. The rearrangement links TRBV2 to TRBJ1-2, with 12 bases lining up with TRBD1. J lost 2 bases, V lost 2 bases, and 3 bases had no gene match. Germline V gene lookup returns CDR1 SNHLY and CDR2 FYNNEI. This CDR3 has 16 residues. CDR3 in amino acids: CASSERGTGGNYGYTI. The CDR3 bases are TGTGCCAGCAGTGAAAGAGGGACAGGGGGCAACTATGGCTACACCATC.

The chain has TRBV7-8 and TRBJ2-1, with TRBD2 as a possible D gene (6 bases). The CDR3 is made up of 14 amino acids. Germline-derived CDR1 and CDR2 are SGHVS and FQNEAQ. V was clipped by 4 bases and J by 10 bases, with 17 bases between them. The chain's CDR3 is CASSYTTGTLEQFF. For the CDR3, the DNA is TGTGCCAGCAGCTACACCACCGGGACTTTGGAGCAGTTCTTC.

In its sample, this clonotype was seen many times. The V call is TRBV27, the J call TRBJ1-4, with D uncertain. The germline gives CDR1 MNHEY, CDR2 SMNVEV (reference sequence). CDR3 length: 15 residues. Trimming shortened V by 4 bases and J by 0 bases, and 9 bases separated the two germline ends. The CDR3 coding sequence is TGTGCCAGCAGTTCCGGGCCTGCAACTAATGAAAAACTGTTTTTT. It is translated as CASSSGPATNEKLFF.

This clonotype has ten or more counts. The rearrangement uses TRBV7-9 and TRBJ2-1; the match to TRBD2 covers 9 bases. The CDR3 is 15 residues long. The V segment lost 5 bases and the J segment 7 bases; nucleotides outside the gene matches: 9. Germline CDR1 SEHNR, CDR2 FQNEAQ (reference sequence). The DNA of the CDR3 is TGTGCCAGCAGCCCCAGCGGGGGGCCGGGGAATGAGCAGTTCTTC. This sequence encodes CASSPSGGPGNEQFF.

This clonotype came up a few times. The rearrangement links TRBV20-1 to TRBJ1-1; the match to TRBD1 covers 7 bases. Germline V gives CDR1 DFQATT, CDR2 SNEGSKA (reference sequence). V was clipped by 6 bases and J by 2 bases; unmatched bases: 6. The CDR3 runs 13 residues. CDR3 sequence (DNA): TGCAGTGCCGACAGGGCCTTTAACACTGAAGCTTTCTTT. It specifies CSADRAFNTEAFF.

This clonotype has a count of ten or more. The chain couples TRBV6-4 to TRBJ1-6, with D tentatively TRBD1 (6 bases). The germline CDR1 and CDR2 sequences are MRHNA and SNTAGT. The length of the CDR3 is 14 residues. Trimming pared 3 bases from V and 9 bases from J, leaving 12 bases between. The CDR3 is CASSEQGPGSPLHF. CDR3 in DNA: TGTGCCAGCAGTGAGCAGGGGCCTGGTTCACCCCTCCACTTT.

This chain connects TRBV30 to TRBJ2-3; 9 bases are a match to TRBD2. The germline V gene has CDR1 GTSNPN and CDR2 SVGIG (reference sequence). The V and J ends lost 0 bases and 4 bases, in that order; junction bases with no gene match: 14. The CDR3 has 18 amino acids. For the CDR3, the DNA is TGTGCCTGGAGTGTACTTCGGGCGGCGGCGGGGGGGCCAGATACGCAGTATTTT. It is translated as CAWSVLRAAAGGPDTQYF.

V is TRBV18 and J is TRBJ1-5; D not resolved. Germline CDR1 reads KGHSH; CDR2 reads LQKENI. This CDR3 is built from 13 residues. V was trimmed by 3 bases and J by 12 bases, leaving 15 bases between them. The CDR3 loop is CASSPSDPLDQHF. The CDR3 DNA follows: TGTGCCAGCTCACCTTCGGATCCGTTGGACCAGCATTTT.

This rearrangement joins TRBV20-1 to TRBJ1-1; no clear D gene. V was trimmed by 0 bases and J by 4 bases, leaving 18 bases between them. This CDR3 is built from 16 residues. Per germline, CDR1 DFQATT and CDR2 SNEGSKA (reference sequence). CDR3 nucleotides: TGCAGTGCTAGAGACAGGACCCAGATTCGGGTCACTGAAGCTTTCTTT. The encoded protein is CSARDRTQIRVTEAFF.

This clonotype qualifies as medium-sized. This rearrangement joins TRBV10-3 to TRBJ2-1; TRBD1 aligns across 11 bases. From germline, CDR1 is ENHRY and CDR2 SYGVKD. V dropped 2 bases and J dropped 5; count of bases not matched to a gene: 2. This CDR3 is built from 15 residues. This CDR3 is CAISERGQGDNEQFF. In nucleotides, the CDR3 is TGTGCCATCAGTGAGAGGGGACAGGGGGACAATGAGCAGTTCTTC.

This clonotype was picked up many times. This sequence joins TRBV29-1 and TRBJ2-2; the D is unclear. V was pared by 1 base and J by 6 bases, with 9 bases between. The CDR3 sequence is 13 residues long. Germline values: CDR1 SQVTM, CDR2 ANQGSEA. This CDR3 is CSVEGEFAGELFF. CDR3 nucleotide sequence: TGCAGCGTTGAAGGGGAATTTGCCGGGGAGCTGTTTTTT.

In this sample, this clonotype turned up many times. The CDR3 spells CSVVLRDRDNQPQHF. The CDR3 DNA is TGCAGCGTTGTTTTACGGGACAGGGATAATCAGCCCCAGCATTTT. The chain combines TRBV29-1 with TRBJ1-5; the match to TRBD1 covers 9 bases. The CDR3 extends over 15 amino acids. From germline, CDR1 is SQVTM and CDR2 ANQGSEA. V dropped 4 bases and J dropped 4; count of bases not matched to a gene: 8.

The chain uses TRBV10-3 and TRBJ2-7; D remains unclear. There are 13 residues in the CDR3. The V end lost 10 bases, the J end lost 3 bases, and 16 bases lay between the germline ends. In germline, CDR1 is ENHRY, CDR2 SYGVKD. CDR3 region: CATRPVVLYEQYF. CDR3 DNA sequence: TGTGCCACGAGGCCGGTGGTTCTCTACGAGCAGTACTTC.

There are a few counts of this clonotype. V is TRBV7-2 and J is TRBJ2-7, with no clear D. Per the germline V gene, CDR1 is SGHTA and CDR2 is FQGNSA. Trimming removed 5 bases from V and 0 bases from J, with 5 bases in between. The CDR3 spans 12 residues. The CDR3 bases are TGTGCCAGCAGCCCCCACTCCTACGAGCAGTACTTC. Translating it yields CASSPHSYEQYF.

There are a few counts of this clonotype. V and J are TRBV5-1 and TRBJ1-5; no reliable D call. The germline gives CDR1 SGHRS, CDR2 YFSETQ. V lost 0 bases and J lost 0, with 7 bases in between. CDR3 length equals 15 residues. In DNA form, the CDR3 reads TGCGCCAGCAGCTTGGTTGGGGATAGCAATCAGCCCCAGCATTTT. Amino acid sequence: CASSLVGDSNQPQHF.

Within the sample, this clonotype is medium-sized (0.01 to 0.1%). V is TRBV27 and J is TRBJ1-6; 11 bases align to TRBD1. The germline V gene has CDR1 MNHEY and CDR2 SMNVEV (reference sequence). The CDR3 extends over 15 amino acids. The trim removed 4 bases at V and 8 bases at J, leaving 4 bases unmatched. The CDR3 sequence: CASSSWDRGDSPLHF. As DNA, the CDR3 is TGTGCCAGCAGTTCCTGGGACAGGGGGGATTCACCCCTCCACTTT.

The rearrangement joins TRBV5-1 to TRBJ1-1; 7 bases agree with TRBD1. The length of the CDR3 is 15 residues. V lost 4 bases and J lost 1; bases outside the gene matches: 7. CDR1 and CDR2 from the germline V gene are SGHRS and YFSETQ. CDR3 in amino acids: CASSDPTGRNTEAFF. Here the CDR3 DNA reads TGCGCCAGCAGCGATCCGACAGGGAGGAACACTGAAGCTTTCTTT.